Reported below is one TCR beta chain. These data originate in a study of Ad26.COV2.S vaccination and SARS-CoV-2 variants. Regarding treatment: some 19 received Ad26.COV2.S at low or high dose, single or two shots; several received placebo; per-sample allocation not given. Following the first vaccine or placebo injection, samples were taken on day 63. Some clones are missing from TCRdb's copy, which holds only in-frame ones; the method was immunoSEQ multiplex PCR. The table lists hundreds of thousands of clones, 75% to 90% of them singletons. CDR1 and CDR2 (germline): SGHNT, YYREEE (reference sequence). Trimming at V came to 0 bases and at J to 4 bases, leaving 9 bases not matched to a gene. There are 16 residues in the CDR3.

The sample here was peripheral blood, taken in a trial of Ad26.COV2.S vaccine versus placebo. The TCR comes from a person aged 18-65 years who received the Ad26.COV2.S COVID-19 vaccine or a placebo. The chain has TRBV5-4 and TRBJ2-7, with 8 bases matching TRBD1. The CDR3 DNA follows: TGTGCCAGCAGCTTGGGGGGCGCCCGGACAGGGTACGAGCAGTACTTC. This gives the protein CASSLGGARTGYEQYF.